The present entry profiles one T cell receptor (beta chain) with its context. Its antigen is not known. This entry belongs to a study of T cells in localized non-small cell lung cancer. General observations from the study: An association was observed between higher blood T cell density and longer overall survival. Uninvolved nearby lung showed the greatest T cell clonality, exceeding that found in tumor. Researchers found a median roughly 56 of the top 100 tumor clones in adjacent lung. Heterogeneity stays possible, as sequencing covered only one tumor region.

Trimming removed 4 bases at V and 0 bases at J, with 15 bases between. Looked up from germline, CDR1 is SGHRS and CDR2 is YFSETQ. The CDR3 loop spans 16 amino acids. Measured with immunoSEQ multiplex PCR; TCRdb has only the in-frame clones, and not every one. The sample has around 50,000 clones; about nine tenths are singletons. The J gene is TRBJ2-3, the V gene TRBV5-1; TRBD2 might be the D (5 bases). Material: peripheral blood, obtained before any cancer treatment. This clonotype was sampled from a male donor older than 55 with stage III squamous cell lung carcinoma. The CDR3 DNA reads TGCGCCAGCAGCCTTGGACTGGATTCTAGCACAGATACGCAGTATTTT. It is translated as CASSLGLDSSTDTQYF.